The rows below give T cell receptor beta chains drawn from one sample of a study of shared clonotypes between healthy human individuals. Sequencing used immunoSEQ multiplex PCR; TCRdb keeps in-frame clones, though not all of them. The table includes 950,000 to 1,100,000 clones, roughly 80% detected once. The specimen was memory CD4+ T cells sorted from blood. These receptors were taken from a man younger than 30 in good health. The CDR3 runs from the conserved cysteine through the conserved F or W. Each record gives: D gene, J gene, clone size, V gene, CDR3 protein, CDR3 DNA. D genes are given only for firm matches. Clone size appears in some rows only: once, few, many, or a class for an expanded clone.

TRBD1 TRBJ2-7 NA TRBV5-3 CASTQQNRGPTYEQYF TGTGCCAGCACCCAACAAAACAGGGGGCCTACCTACGAGCAGTACTTC
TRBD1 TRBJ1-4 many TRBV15 CATSRDNAGGELFF TGTGCCACCAGCAGAGATAATGCAGGGGGGGAACTGTTTTTT
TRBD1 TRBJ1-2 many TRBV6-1 CASSGVEGAGGYTF TGTGCCAGCAGTGGGGTTGAGGGGGCCGGTGGCTACACCTTC
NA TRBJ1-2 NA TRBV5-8 CASSRQGISYGYTF TGTGCCAGCAGCAGGCAAGGGATTAGCTATGGCTACACCTTC
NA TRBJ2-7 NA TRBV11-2 CASSPYYEQYF TGTGCCAGCAGCCCGTACTACGAGCAGTACTTC
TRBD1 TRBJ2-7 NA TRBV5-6 CASSQDLGQGSYEQYF TGTGCCAGCAGCCAGGATCTAGGACAGGGCTCCTACGAGCAGTACTTC
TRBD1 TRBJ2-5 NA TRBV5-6 CASSLPRTGFETQYF TGTGCCAGCAGCTTGCCCCGGACAGGGTTCGAGACCCAGTACTTC
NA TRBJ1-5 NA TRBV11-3 CASRTGTVYSNQPQHF TGTGCCAGCCGTACTGGGACCGTTTATAGCAATCAGCCCCAGCATTTT
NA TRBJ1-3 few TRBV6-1 CASSVQGRTSGNTIYF TGTGCCAGCAGTGTACAGGGTAGGACTAGTGGAAACACCATATATTTT
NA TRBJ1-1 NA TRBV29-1 CSVVRSEAFF TGCAGCGTTGTGCGGAGTGAAGCTTTCTTT
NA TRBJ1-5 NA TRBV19 CASSIGKGIKGSYSNQPQHF TGTGCCAGTAGTATAGGGAAAGGGATAAAGGGAAGTTATAGCAATCAGCCCCAGCATTTT
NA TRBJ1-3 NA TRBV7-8 CASSPLQGTIYF TGTGCCAGCAGCCCGCTGCAAGGCACCATATATTTT
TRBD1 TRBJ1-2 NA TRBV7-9 CASSFLGTGMGYTF TGTGCCAGCAGCTTCCTCGGGACAGGGATGGGCTACACCTTC
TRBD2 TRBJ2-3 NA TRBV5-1 CASSRLIAGGDVSTDTQYF TGCGCCAGCAGCCGGCTGATAGCGGGAGGCGACGTTAGCACAGATACGCAGTATTTT
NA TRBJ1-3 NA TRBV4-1 CASSQPRGGRNTIYF TGCGCCAGCAGCCAACCTCGGGGGGGGAGAAACACCATATATTTT
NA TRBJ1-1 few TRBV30 CAWSPELGIEAFF TGTGCCTGGAGTCCCGAGCTCGGGATTGAAGCTTTCTTT
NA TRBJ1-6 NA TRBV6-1 CASSGRQPNSPLHF TGTGCCAGCAGTGGGAGGCAGCCAAATTCACCCCTCCACTTT
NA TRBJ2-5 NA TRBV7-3 CASSRTGLAGETQYF TGTGCCAGCAGCCGGACAGGGCTAGCGGGGGAGACCCAGTACTTC
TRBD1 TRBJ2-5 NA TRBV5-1 CASSLADRAHPQETQYF TGCGCCAGCAGCTTGGCAGACAGGGCACATCCCCAAGAGACCCAGTACTTC
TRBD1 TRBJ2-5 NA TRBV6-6 CASSYSSTGRETQYF TGTGCCAGCAGTTACTCGTCGACAGGGCGAGAGACCCAGTACTTC
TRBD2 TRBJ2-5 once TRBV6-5 CASSFPGLVETQYF TGTGCCAGCAGTTTTCCGGGACTAGTAGAGACCCAGTACTTC
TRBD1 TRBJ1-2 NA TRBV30 CAWSVDRGGYTF TGTGCCTGGAGTGTAGACAGGGGAGGCTACACCTTC
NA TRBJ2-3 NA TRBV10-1 CASSDSGVSTDTQYF TGCGCCAGCAGTGATTCCGGGGTATCGACAGATACGCAGTATTTT
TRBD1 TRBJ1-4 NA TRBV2 CASSEGTGSEKLFF TGTGCCAGCAGTGAGGGGACAGGGAGTGAAAAACTGTTTTTT
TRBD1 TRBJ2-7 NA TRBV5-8 CASSYPGTGGPQQYF TGTGCCAGCAGCTATCCTGGGACAGGGGGCCCCCAGCAGTACTTC
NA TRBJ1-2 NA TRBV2 CASSGGQRYNTF TGTGCCAGCAGTGGAGGACAGCGATATAACACCTTC